This T cell receptor beta chain was observed in a study of cytomegalovirus exposure and HLA in healthy donors. The study, taken as a whole, reports: Later, an analysis showed that TCR beta chains associated with HLA were more clonally expanded than others that were equally common. Association of a missense DCLRE1C variant with TCR beta V- and J-gene trimming was reported in a later analysis.

On this clone: The antigen is not known.

The PCR was carried out with 60 Vbeta primers and 13 Jbeta primers. Profiled with immunoSEQ multiplex PCR; TCRdb holds only in-frame clones, not every one. This sample has about 120,000 clones, with 72% found just once. V shed 6 bases, J shed 6 bases, and the junction held 3 bases outside the gene matches. Germline values: CDR1 MNHNS, CDR2 SASEGT. The CDR3 is 14 amino acids. The chain links TRBV6-1 to TRBJ1-5; 12 positions match TRBD1. Specimen: PBMCs. This clonotype was obtained from a man aged 25-45 years in good health and CMV-seronegative. The chain's CDR3 is CASRGTGGTQPQHF. CDR3 nucleotides: TGTGCCAGCAGAGGGACAGGGGGCACTCAGCCCCAGCATTTT.